This T cell receptor (beta chain) comes out of a study of technical replicates of blood from a handful of donors. Profiling relied on immunoSEQ multiplex PCR, and the TCRdb table lists in-frame clones only, not all of them. The data show about 98,000 clones, with nearly 97% seen just once and approximately 0.21% held by the top ten. This TCR was sampled from a human donor in good health. Sequences were obtained from T cells isolated from PBMCs.

The CDR3 DNA reads as TGTGCCTGGAGTCCGCCTAGCGGGGGGTTTATAGGGACCCAGTACTTC. Protein product: CAWSPPSGGFIGTQYF. V and J are TRBV30 and TRBJ2-5; 11 bases fit TRBD2. Germline loops: CDR1 GTSNPN, CDR2 SVGIG (reference sequence). The CDR3 sequence is 16 residues long. The V segment lost 2 bases and the J segment 7 bases; nucleotides outside the gene matches: 12.